These 15 T cell receptor beta chains originate from one sample sequenced in a study of response to subunit inactivated influenza vaccine (dated by TCRdb to the late 2010s). Library preparation employed RT-PCR. TCRdb names Illumina HiSeq 2500 as the instrument used. The public reads were quality trimmed at Q25 with fastp and then assembled into clones with MiXCR by TCRdb, keeping productive beta chains. Each entry is one CDR3 protein sequence, shown with its most common DNA and genes. In all, the sample holds about 540,000 distinct CDR3 sequences, and approximately 20% of those were seen once. The ten largest clones capture 2.5% to 3.5% of the sample. The same sample was also used in a study of T cells expressing NK-cell markers. From the second report: The TCR beta cDNA libraries were made using 5'RACE template switching, a step that added both a universal primer site and unique molecular identifiers.

Sequencing used CD4+ T cells sorted from PBMCs, obtained approximately 13 days after vaccination. Receptor source: a man in his forties or fifties who received an inactivated influenza vaccine. Donor details come from another sample of the same person, matched by shared clones.

The gene calls are TRBV14 and TRBJ1-4, with D possibly being TRBD1 (6 bases). Germline V lookup: CDR1 SGHDN, CDR2 FVKESK. V lost 3 bases and J 5 bases, leaving 13 bases between the germline ends. The CDR3 has 15 amino acids. The CDR3: CASSHGTTGNEKLFF. The CDR3 nucleotides read TGTGCCAGCAGCCATGGAACCACAGGGAATGAAAAACTGTTTTTT.

This clonotype was seen more than once but under ten times. The chain joins TRBV7-2 to TRBJ1-4, with D possibly matching TRBD1 (6 bases). Per germline, CDR1 SGHTA and CDR2 FQGNSA. V dropped 5 bases and J dropped 7 bases, with 20 bases sitting between them. The CDR3 consists of 16 residues. CDR3 nucleotides: TGTGCCAGCAGCCTCTCCGGGGGCAGGGGTAGTGAAAAACTGTTTTTT. This encodes CASSLSGGRGSEKLFF.

Only a few counts were recorded for this clonotype. This CDR3 is CASSIATSGPYNEQFF. The CDR3 coding sequence is TGTGCCAGCAGTATAGCCACTAGCGGACCGTACAATGAGCAGTTCTTC. V is TRBV6-1 and J is TRBJ2-1, with 8 bases identical to TRBD2. The CDR3 consists of 16 residues. The germline V gene encodes CDR1 MNHNS and CDR2 SASEGT. With V trimmed by 5 bases and J by 4 bases, 10 bases remained unmatched.

This rearrangement joins TRBV14 to TRBJ2-2, with D perhaps matching TRBD1 (6 bases). From germline, CDR1 is SGHDN and CDR2 FVKESK. V lost 2 bases and J 3 bases, leaving 13 bases between the germline ends. The CDR3 sequence is 16 residues long. The CDR3 protein is CASSQFRGGDTGELFF. The CDR3 DNA reads TGTGCCAGCAGCCAATTCAGGGGCGGTGACACCGGGGAGCTGTTTTTT.

The gene calls are TRBV24-1 and TRBJ2-1, with a possible D match to TRBD1 (6 bases). The germline CDR1 and CDR2 sequences are KGHDR and SFDVKD. CDR3 length equals 15 residues. Deletions cut 5 bases from V and 5 bases from J, with 15 bases between. CDR3 sequence (DNA): TGTGCCACCAGTGCCACCGGGACACTGAACAATGAGCAGTTCTTC. The encoded protein is CATSATGTLNNEQFF.

The chain uses TRBV5-1 and TRBJ2-3; D is tentatively TRBD1 or TRBD2 (7 bases each). The germline CDR1 and CDR2 sequences are SGHRS and YFSETQ. This CDR3 region has 13 residues. Between the trimmed V and J ends, which lost 6 bases and 5 bases, there was a span of 13 bases. This chain's CDR3 is CASTRGEGDTQYF. The CDR3 region has the DNA TGCGCCAGCACCAGGGGGGAGGGAGATACGCAGTATTTT.

The rearrangement joins TRBV10-3 to TRBJ1-1; maybe TRBD1 (6 bases). The V end lost 5 bases, the J end lost 7 bases, and 14 bases lay between the germline ends. This CDR3 has 13 amino acids. Germline CDR1 and CDR2: ENHRY and SYGVKD. The CDR3 loop reads CAISLQGSDEAFF. In DNA form, the CDR3 reads TGTGCCATCAGTCTACAGGGAAGCGATGAAGCTTTCTTT.

The chain employs TRBV9 and TRBJ2-1; possibly TRBD1 for D (6 bases). V was shortened by 0 bases and J by 2 bases, with 15 bases between the two germline ends. Germline CDR1 is SGDLS and CDR2 is YYNGEE. There are 17 residues in the CDR3. This chain's CDR3 is CASSVGLRDTAYNEQFF. Here the CDR3 DNA reads TGTGCCAGCAGCGTAGGGCTCCGGGACACAGCCTACAATGAGCAGTTCTTC.

The chain employs TRBV12-3 or TRBV12-4 and TRBJ1-3; 8 bases fit TRBD1. Trimming at V came to 6 bases and at J to 2 bases, leaving 3 bases not matched to a gene. The CDR3 has 14 residues. As DNA, the CDR3 is TGTGCCAGCAGAGCGACAGGGGCTGGAAACACCATATATTTT. Translation gives CASRATGAGNTIYF.

This clonotype was picked up many times. The gene calls are TRBV28 and TRBJ1-1; tentative D call: TRBD1 (5 bases). The length of the CDR3 is 11 residues. Between the trimmed V and J ends, which lost 6 bases and 5 bases, there was a span of 7 bases. The germline V gene encodes CDR1 MDHEN and CDR2 SYDVKM. The CDR3 loop reads CASRGGTEAFF. In nucleotides, the CDR3 is TGTGCCAGCAGGGGGGGGACTGAAGCTTTCTTT.

The CDR3 spells CASRKGAIDTQYF. DNA for the CDR3: TGTGCCAGCAGAAAGGGGGCAATCGATACGCAGTATTTT. The chain couples TRBV27 to TRBJ2-3; 7 positions agree with TRBD1. The CDR3 has 13 residues. CDR1 and CDR2 (germline): MNHEY, SMNVEV (reference sequence). J was trimmed by 6 bases and V by 6 bases; bases with no gene match: 6.

This clonotype was observed a few times. CDR3 nucleotide sequence: TGTGCCAGCAGCCAGCTTCTTCGGTCGCTAAGTCCCAGAGATACGCAGTATTTT. Amino acid sequence: CASSQLLRSLSPRDTQYF. The rearrangement links TRBV6-1 to TRBJ2-3; D is unresolved. The CDR3 has 18 residues. Trimming shortened V by 6 bases and J by 5 bases, and 27 bases separated the two germline ends. Germline-derived CDR1 and CDR2 are MNHNS and SASEGT.

V and J are TRBV29-1 and TRBJ1-1, with D maybe TRBD1 (5 bases). CDR1 and CDR2 (germline): SQVTM, ANQGSEA. The CDR3 length is 14 residues. The V end was cut by 6 bases, the J end by 1 base, with 15 bases between. CDR3 sequence reads: CSVRGQRANTEAFF. In nucleotides, the CDR3 is TGCAGCGTCCGGGGCCAAAGAGCGAACACTGAAGCTTTCTTT.

The chain recombines TRBV5-1 with TRBJ1-6; perhaps TRBD1 as D (5 bases). The CDR3 runs to 15 residues. Germline-derived CDR1 and CDR2 are SGHRS and YFSETQ. Trimming pared 8 bases from V and 7 bases from J, leaving 19 bases between. The CDR3 coding sequence is TGCGCCAGACCCACCCCGGCGGGACCGAATTCACCCCTCCACTTT. Its translation: CARPTPAGPNSPLHF.

This clonotype turned up a few times. The chain joins TRBV14 to TRBJ2-7; the match to TRBD1 covers 11 bases. Germline CDR1 is SGHDN and CDR2 is FVKESK. With V trimmed by 4 bases and J by 7 bases, 9 bases remained unmatched. The CDR3 has 15 residues. CDR3 in DNA: TGTGCCAGCAGCCGGGGGACAGGGGGGGATTGGGAGCAGTACTTC. The encoded protein is CASSRGTGGDWEQYF.